The T cell receptor beta chain described here comes from a study of blood T cell repertoires in COVID-19. Study-wide background: COVID-19 samples collected from the United States, Italy and Spain covered acute and convalescent phases.

Assignments of participants to cohorts depended upon their own reported clinical history. Exposed study participants had met a COVID-19 case within 2 weeks before entry. Trimming pared 3 bases from V and 7 bases from J, leaving 13 bases between. This CDR3 comprises 13 residues. Germline V gene data show CDR1 as MNHNS and CDR2 as SASEGT. Study processing details: How many nucleated cells were present was estimated from reference gene primer amplification. Profiled with immunoSEQ multiplex PCR; TCRdb holds only in-frame clones, not every one. That table gives V, J and clone size, and the DNA gave D and trimming. Of 300,000 to 350,000 clones listed, 85% to 95% are singletons. This clone was seen a few times.

This sequence was found in a woman between 25 and 40 years old who had been exposed to COVID-19. The V call is TRBV6-1, the J call TRBJ2-7; TRBD2 might be the D (6 bases). Material for sequencing was PBMCs or T cells enriched from blood (not recorded which). CDR3 region: CASSDAGPWEQYF. CDR3 nucleotides: TGTGCCAGCAGTGATGCGGGGCCCTGGGAGCAGTACTTC.